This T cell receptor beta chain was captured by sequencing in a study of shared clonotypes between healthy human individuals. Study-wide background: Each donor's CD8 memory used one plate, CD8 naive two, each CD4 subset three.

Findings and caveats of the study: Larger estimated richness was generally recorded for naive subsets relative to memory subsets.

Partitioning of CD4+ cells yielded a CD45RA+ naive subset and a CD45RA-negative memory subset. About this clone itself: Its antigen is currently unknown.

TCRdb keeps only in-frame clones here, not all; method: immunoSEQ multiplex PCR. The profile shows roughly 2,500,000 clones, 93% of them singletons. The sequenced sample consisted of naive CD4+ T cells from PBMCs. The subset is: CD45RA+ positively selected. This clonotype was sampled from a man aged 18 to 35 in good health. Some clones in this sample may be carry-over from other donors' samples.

The chain's CDR3 is CASSQNRVETQYF. The CDR3 DNA is TGCGCCAGCAGCCAGAACAGGGTAGAGACCCAGTACTTC. The chain links TRBV4-1 to TRBJ2-5, with D perhaps matching TRBD1 (6 bases). The CDR3 runs 13 residues. Trimming took 3 bases from V and 4 from J, leaving 9 bases between them. Germline loops: CDR1 MGHRA, CDR2 YSYEKL.